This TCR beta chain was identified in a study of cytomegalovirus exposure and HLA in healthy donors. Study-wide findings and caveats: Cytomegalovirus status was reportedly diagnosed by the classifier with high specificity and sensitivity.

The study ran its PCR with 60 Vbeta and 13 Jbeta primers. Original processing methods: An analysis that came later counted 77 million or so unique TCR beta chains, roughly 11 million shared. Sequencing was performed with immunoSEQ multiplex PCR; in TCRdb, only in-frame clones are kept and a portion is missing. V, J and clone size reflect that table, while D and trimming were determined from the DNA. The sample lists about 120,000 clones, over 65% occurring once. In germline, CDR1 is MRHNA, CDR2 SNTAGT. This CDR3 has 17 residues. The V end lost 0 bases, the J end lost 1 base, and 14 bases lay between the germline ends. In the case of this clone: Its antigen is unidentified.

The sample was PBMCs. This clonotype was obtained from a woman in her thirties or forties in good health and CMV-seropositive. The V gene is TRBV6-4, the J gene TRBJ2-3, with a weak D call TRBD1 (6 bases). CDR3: CASSDSNTAGGTDTQYF. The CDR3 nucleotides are TGTGCCAGCAGTGACTCGAATACAGCAGGGGGCACAGATACGCAGTATTTT.